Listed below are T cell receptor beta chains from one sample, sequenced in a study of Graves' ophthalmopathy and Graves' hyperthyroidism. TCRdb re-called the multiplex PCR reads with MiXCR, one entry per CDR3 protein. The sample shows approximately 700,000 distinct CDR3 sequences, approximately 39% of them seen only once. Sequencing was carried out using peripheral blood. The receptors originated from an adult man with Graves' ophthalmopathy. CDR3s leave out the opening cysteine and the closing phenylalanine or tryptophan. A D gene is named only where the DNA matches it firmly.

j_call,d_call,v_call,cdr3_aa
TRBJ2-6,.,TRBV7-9,ASSFRPGTGANVLT
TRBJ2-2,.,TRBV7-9,ASSSNPREMNTGELF
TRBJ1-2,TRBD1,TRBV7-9,ASSIQGNYGYT
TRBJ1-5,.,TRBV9,ASSVSGDHNQPQH
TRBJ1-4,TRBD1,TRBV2,ASSVGQKNEKLF
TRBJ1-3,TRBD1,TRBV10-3,AIRPTGSGNTIY
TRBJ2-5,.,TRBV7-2,ASSWGGGTQETQY
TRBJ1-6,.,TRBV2,ARNEVAGPLH
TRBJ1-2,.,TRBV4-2,ASSQGQSQSYGYT
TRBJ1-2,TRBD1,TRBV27,ACRSGTGNYGYT
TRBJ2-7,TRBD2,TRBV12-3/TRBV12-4,ASSPVGPRLAYEQY
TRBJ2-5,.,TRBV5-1,ASSLASNQETQY
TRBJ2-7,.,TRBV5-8,ASALKGHEQY
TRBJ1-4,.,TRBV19,ASSTGIGPSYNPF
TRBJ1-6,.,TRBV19,ASSAARVGAASSPLH
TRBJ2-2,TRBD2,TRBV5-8,ASSLYGLAEHTGELF
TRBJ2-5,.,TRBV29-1,SLEGLQETQY
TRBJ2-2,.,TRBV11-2,ASSPPNTGELF